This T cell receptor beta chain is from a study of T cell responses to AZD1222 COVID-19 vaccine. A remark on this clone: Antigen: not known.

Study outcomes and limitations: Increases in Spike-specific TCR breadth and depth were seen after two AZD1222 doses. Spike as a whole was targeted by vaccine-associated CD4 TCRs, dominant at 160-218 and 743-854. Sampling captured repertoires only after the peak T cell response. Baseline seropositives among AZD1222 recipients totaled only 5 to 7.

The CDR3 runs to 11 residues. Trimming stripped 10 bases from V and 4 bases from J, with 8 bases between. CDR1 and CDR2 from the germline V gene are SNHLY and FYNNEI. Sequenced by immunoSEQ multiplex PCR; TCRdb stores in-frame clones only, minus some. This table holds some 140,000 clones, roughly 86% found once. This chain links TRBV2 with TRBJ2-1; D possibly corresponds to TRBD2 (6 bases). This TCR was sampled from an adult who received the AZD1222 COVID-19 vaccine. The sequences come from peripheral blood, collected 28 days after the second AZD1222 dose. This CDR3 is CANGGYNEQFF. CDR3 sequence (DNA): TGTGCCAACGGAGGGTACAATGAGCAGTTCTTC.